These 8 T cell receptor beta chains were sequenced from one sample in a study of CXCR3-negative and CXCR3-positive naive CD8 T cells. General study points: The TRB CDR3s that CXCR3-positive naive cells carried were more hydrophobic than those of CXCR3-negative naive cells.

UMI-labeled 5' RACE yielded the TRB cDNA libraries. TCRdb re-analyzed the 5' RACE reads; it lists each CDR3 protein once, without DNA. The sample table sets out fewer than 140,000 distinct CDR3 sequences. For these receptors, no antigen is known. Sequenced: naive CXCR3+ CD8+ T cells from blood. The sample's subset: CD45RO-CCR7+CD27+CD95- naive CD8+ T cells expressing CXCR3 (TNR3+). The receptors originated from a human donor in good health. Some clones in this sample may be carry-over from other donors' samples.

This chain links TRBV20-1 with TRBJ2-7; TCRdb designates TRBD1, a call that cannot be tested without DNA. The germline CDR1 and CDR2 sequences are DFQATT and SNEGSKA (reference sequence). CDR3 size: 13 residues. The CDR3 is CSPGGRSSYEQYF.

The chain carries TRBV7-3 and TRBJ2-1; the D gene TCRdb calls, TRBD1, cannot be checked with no DNA. This CDR3 contains 13 residues. In germline, CDR1 is SGHTA, CDR2 FQGTGA. The CDR3 sequence is CASSYDRAGEQFF.

V and J are TRBV5-1 and TRBJ1-1. Germline values: CDR1 SGHRS, CDR2 YFSETQ. The CDR3 is 11 residues long. CDR3 residues: CASSLDGEAFF. Supplemented by reference TRBV5-1 and TRBJ1-1, the full variable domain reads KAGVTQTPRYLIKTRGQQVTLSCSPISGHRSVSWYQQTPGQGLQFLFEYFSETQRNKGNFPGRFSGRQFSNSRSEMNVSTLELGDSALYLCASSLDGEAFFGQGTRLTVV.

The chain combines TRBV3-1 with TRBJ2-5. CDR1 LGHDT and CDR2 YNNKEL come from the germline V gene (reference sequence). The CDR3 has 15 residues. CDR3 in amino acids: CASSQEVGIQETQYF.

V gene TRBV29-1 combines with J gene TRBJ2-5. Germline CDR1 SQVTM, CDR2 ANQGSEA. CDR3 length: 13 residues. CDR3 sequence: CSVLNWDQETQYF.

This rearrangement joins TRBV20-1 to TRBJ2-1. This CDR3 has 12 residues. From germline, CDR1 is DFQATT and CDR2 SNEGSKA (reference sequence). This CDR3 is CSGKYAYNEQFF.

The rearrangement joins TRBV12-3 or TRBV12-4 to TRBJ2-7; TCRdb calls TRBD1, which cannot be checked without DNA. This CDR3 contains 16 residues. CDR3 sequence: CASSSWVTGGFYEQYF.

The chain couples TRBV12-3 or TRBV12-4 to TRBJ1-5; TCRdb selects TRBD1, and the lack of DNA leaves this call unchecked. The CDR3 is made up of 14 amino acids. The CDR3: CASSSAGGGQPQHF.